The sequence of this T cell receptor (beta chain) was determined in a study of beta chain features in type 1 diabetes. About the research overall: Sorted cells numbering roughly 98,000,000 were examined across all samples. Study-wide findings and caveats: Among type 1 diabetes patients, VDJ junctions had fewer insertions and more deletions. When cDNA is sequenced, cells with high TCR expression could be over-represented.

Trimming left V 7 bases short and J 4 bases short, with 21 bases between. This CDR3 is built from 16 residues. Germline values: CDR1 SGHTA, CDR2 FQGNSA. Every isolated RNA sample was fully reverse transcribed, so sequencing captured expressed TCRB transcripts. Method: immunoSEQ multiplex PCR; TCRdb's copy keeps in-frame clones and lacks some. The data hold 250,000 to 300,000 clones, with 7.5% to 9.5% observed a single time. CD45RO/CCR7/CD25/CD127/CD95/CD27 separated CD4+ naive, central memory, regulatory and stem cell-like memory cells by sorting. The sample holds a few counts of this clone. Its target is not known.

The chain is built from TRBV7-2 and TRBJ2-3; D may be TRBD2 (7 bases). What was sequenced was central memory CD4+ T cells from blood. The TCR was taken from a woman aged 18-29 years in good health. CDR3 sequence: CASTMEGRGTADTQYF. For the CDR3, the DNA is TGTGCCAGCACCATGGAGGGGAGGGGGACGGCAGATACGCAGTATTTT.